The source of this TCR beta chain is a study of blood T cells in healthy people across ages. Study-wide findings and caveats: Roughly linear declines in TCR beta diversity per million T cells occurred with age.

The ends lost 2 bases at V and 6 bases at J; junction bases unmatched: 4. The CDR3 totals 15 residues. The germline V gene has CDR1 MNHEY and CDR2 SVGAGI. Combining a sample-barcoded 5' primer with a J-beta primer mix, a second PCR ran for 7 to 11 cycles. With 12 random nucleotides, a template-switch adaptor tagged each individual cDNA molecule. TCRdb reanalysed the 5' RACE reads using MiXCR and keeps one entry per CDR3 protein. The repertoire holds about 970,000 distinct CDR3 sequences, 51% seen once, with about 22% in the top ten. In this sample, this clonotype turned up once. Its antigen is unknown.

The rearrangement links TRBV6-5 to TRBJ1-4; 9 nucleotides align to TRBD1. The sequence was obtained from a woman in her fifties or sixties in good health. The sequenced material came from blood. Here the CDR3 reads CASSYGGQGYEKLFF. For the CDR3, the DNA is TGTGCCAGCAGTTACGGGGGACAGGGCTATGAAAAACTGTTTTTT.